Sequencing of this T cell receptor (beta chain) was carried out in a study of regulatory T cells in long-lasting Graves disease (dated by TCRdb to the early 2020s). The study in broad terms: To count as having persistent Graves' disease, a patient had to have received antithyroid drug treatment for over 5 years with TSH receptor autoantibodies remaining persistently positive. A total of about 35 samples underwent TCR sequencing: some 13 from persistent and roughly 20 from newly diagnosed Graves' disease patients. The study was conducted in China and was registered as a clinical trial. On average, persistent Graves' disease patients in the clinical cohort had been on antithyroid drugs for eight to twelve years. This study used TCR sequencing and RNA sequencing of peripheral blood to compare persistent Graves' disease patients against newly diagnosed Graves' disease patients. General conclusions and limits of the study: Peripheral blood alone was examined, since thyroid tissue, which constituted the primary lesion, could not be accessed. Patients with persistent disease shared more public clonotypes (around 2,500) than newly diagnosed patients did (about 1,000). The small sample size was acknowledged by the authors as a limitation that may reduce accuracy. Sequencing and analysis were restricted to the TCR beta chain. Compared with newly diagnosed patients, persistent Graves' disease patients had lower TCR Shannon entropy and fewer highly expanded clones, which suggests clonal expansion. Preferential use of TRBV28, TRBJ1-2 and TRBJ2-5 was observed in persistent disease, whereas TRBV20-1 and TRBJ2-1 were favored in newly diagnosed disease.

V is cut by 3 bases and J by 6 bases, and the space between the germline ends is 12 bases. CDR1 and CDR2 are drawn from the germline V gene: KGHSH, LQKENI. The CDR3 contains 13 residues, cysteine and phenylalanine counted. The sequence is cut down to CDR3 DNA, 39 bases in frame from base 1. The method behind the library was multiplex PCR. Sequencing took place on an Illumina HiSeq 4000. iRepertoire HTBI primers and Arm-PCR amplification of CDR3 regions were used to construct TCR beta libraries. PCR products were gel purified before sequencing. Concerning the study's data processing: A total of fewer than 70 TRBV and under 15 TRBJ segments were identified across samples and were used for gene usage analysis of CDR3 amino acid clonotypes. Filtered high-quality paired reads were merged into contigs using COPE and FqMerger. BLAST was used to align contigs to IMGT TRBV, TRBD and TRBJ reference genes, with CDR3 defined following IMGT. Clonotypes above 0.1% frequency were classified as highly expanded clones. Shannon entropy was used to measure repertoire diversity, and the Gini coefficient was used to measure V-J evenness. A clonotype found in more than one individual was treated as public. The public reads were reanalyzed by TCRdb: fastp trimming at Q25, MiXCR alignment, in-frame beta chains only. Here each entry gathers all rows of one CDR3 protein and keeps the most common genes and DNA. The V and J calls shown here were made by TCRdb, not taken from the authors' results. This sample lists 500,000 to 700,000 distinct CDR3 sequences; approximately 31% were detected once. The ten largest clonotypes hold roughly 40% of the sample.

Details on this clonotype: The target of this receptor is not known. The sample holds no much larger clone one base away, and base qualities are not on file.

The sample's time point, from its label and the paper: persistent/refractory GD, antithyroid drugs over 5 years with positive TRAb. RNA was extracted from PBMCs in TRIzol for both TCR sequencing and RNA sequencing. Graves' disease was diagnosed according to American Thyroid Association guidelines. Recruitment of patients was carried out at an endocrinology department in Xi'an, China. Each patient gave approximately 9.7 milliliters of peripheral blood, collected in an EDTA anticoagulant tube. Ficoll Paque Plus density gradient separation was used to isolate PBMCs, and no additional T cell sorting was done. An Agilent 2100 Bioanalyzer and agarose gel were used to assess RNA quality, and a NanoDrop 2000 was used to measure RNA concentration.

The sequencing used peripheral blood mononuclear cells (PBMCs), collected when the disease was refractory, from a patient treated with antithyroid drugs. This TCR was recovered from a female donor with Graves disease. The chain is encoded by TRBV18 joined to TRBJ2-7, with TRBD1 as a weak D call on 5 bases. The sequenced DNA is TGTGCCAGCTCACCCCAGGGAACTTCCGAGCAGTACTTC. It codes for CASSPQGTSEQYF.